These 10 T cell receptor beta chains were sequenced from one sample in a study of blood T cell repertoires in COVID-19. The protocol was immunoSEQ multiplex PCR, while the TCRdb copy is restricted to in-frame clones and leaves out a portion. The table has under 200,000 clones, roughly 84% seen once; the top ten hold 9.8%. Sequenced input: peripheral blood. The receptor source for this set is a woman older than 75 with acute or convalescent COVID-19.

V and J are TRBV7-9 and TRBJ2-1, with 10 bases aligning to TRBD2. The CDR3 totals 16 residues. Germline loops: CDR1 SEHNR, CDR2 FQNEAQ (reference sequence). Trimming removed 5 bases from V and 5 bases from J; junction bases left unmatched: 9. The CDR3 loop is CASSATILAGDNEQFF. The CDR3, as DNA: TGTGCCAGCAGCGCCACAATCCTAGCGGGGGACAATGAGCAGTTCTTC.

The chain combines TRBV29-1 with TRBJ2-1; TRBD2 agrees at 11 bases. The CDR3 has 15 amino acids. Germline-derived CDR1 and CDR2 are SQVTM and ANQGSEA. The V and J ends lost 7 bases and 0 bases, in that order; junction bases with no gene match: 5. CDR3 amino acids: CSARLAGLSYNEQFF. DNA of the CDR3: TGCAGCGCCAGACTAGCGGGACTCTCCTACAATGAGCAGTTCTTC.

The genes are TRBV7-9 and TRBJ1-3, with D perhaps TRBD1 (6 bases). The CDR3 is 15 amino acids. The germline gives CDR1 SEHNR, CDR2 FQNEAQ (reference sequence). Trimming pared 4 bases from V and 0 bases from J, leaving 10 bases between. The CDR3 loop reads CASSSQGSSGNTIYF. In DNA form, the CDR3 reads TGTGCCAGCAGCTCCCAGGGGAGCTCTGGAAACACCATATATTTT.

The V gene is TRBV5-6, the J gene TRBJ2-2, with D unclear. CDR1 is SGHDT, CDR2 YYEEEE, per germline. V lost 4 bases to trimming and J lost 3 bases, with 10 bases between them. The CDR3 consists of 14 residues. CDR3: CASSPLQDTGELFF. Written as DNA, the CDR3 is TGTGCCAGCAGCCCTTTGCAGGACACCGGGGAGCTGTTTTTT. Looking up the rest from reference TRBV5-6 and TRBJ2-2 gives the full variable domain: DAGVTQSPTHLIKTRGQQVTLRCSPKSGHDTVSWYQQALGQGPQFIFQYYEEEERQRGNFPDRFSGHQFPNYSSELNVNALLLGDSALYLCASSPLQDTGELFFGEGSRLTVL.

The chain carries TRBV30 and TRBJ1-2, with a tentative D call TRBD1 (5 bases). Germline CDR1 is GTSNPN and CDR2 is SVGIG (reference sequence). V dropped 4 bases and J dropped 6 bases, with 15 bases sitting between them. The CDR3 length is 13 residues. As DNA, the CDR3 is TGTGCCTGGACCCTCGGGCCGGGGGATGGCTACACCTTC. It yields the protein CAWTLGPGDGYTF.

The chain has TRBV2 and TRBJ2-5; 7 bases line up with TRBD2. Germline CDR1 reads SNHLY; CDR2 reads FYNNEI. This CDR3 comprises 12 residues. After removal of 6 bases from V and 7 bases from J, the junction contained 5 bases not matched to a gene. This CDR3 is CASRERGGTQYF. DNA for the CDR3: TGTGCCAGCAGGGAGCGGGGAGGGACCCAGTACTTC.

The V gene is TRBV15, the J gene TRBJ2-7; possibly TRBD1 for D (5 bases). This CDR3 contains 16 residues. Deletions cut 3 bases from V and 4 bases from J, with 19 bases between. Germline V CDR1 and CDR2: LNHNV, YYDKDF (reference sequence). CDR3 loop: CATSREKGSFPYEQYF. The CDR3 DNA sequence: TGTGCCACCAGCAGGGAAAAGGGGTCTTTCCCGTACGAGCAGTACTTC.

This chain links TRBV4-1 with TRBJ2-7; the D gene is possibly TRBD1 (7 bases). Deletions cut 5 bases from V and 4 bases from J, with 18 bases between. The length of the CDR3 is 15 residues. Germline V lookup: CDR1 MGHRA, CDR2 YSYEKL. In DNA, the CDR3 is TGCGCCAGCAGCTTCCTGGACAGGAGGGGATACGAGCAGTACTTC. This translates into CASSFLDRRGYEQYF.

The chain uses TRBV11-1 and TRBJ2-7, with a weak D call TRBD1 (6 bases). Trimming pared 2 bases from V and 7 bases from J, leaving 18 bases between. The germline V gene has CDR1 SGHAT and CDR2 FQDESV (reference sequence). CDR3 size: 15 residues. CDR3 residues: CASSLLQGPHGEQYF. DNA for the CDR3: TGTGCCAGCAGCTTATTACAGGGACCCCACGGGGAGCAGTACTTC.

The CDR3 DNA is TGTGCCAGCAGTCCCAACAGGAATGAGCAGTTCTTC. Residues: CASSPNRNEQFF. The rearrangement links TRBV27 to TRBJ2-1, with D possibly matching TRBD1 (5 bases). The CDR3 has 12 residues. The V gene lost 5 bases and the J gene lost 7 bases, with 9 bases spanning the gap. Germline V gives CDR1 MNHEY, CDR2 SMNVEV (reference sequence).